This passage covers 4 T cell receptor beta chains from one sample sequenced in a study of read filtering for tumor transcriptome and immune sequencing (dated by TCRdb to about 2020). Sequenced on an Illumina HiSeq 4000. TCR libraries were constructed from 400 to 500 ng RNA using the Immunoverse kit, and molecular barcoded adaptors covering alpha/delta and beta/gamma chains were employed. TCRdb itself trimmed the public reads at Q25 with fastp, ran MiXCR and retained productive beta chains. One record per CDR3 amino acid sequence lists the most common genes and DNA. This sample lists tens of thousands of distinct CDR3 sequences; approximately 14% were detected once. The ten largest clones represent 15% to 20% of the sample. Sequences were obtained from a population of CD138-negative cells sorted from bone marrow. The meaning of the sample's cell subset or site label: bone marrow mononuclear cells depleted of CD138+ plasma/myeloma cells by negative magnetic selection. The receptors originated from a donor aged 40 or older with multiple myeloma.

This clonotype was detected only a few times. The CDR3 protein is CASSLRRGNEQYF. The CDR3 DNA reads TGTGCCAGCAGCTTAAGGCGGGGAAATGAGCAGTACTTC. The gene calls are TRBV7-3 and TRBJ2-7; tentative D call: TRBD2 (6 bases). The V end was cut by 1 base, the J end by 7 bases, with 11 bases between. The CDR3 has 13 amino acids. CDR1 is SGHTA and CDR2 is FQGTGA in the germline V gene.

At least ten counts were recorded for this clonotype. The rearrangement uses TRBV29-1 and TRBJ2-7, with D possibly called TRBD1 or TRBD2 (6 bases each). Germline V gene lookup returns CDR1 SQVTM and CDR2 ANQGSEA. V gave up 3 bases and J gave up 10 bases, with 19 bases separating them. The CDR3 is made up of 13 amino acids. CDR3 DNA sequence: TGCAGCGTTGACGGACCGAAGACGGGGGCACAGTACTTC. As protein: CSVDGPKTGAQYF.

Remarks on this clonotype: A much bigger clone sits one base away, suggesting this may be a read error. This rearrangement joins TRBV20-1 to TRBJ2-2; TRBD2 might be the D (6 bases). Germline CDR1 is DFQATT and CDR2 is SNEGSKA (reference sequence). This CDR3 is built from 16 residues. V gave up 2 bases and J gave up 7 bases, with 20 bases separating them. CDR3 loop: CSARPWGVGGNGELFF. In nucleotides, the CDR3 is TGCAGTGCTAGACCATGGGGGGTAGGAGGAAACGGGGAGCTGTTTTTT.

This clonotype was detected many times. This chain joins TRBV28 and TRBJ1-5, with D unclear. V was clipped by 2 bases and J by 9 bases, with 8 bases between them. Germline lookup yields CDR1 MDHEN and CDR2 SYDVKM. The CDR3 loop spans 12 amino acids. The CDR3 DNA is TGTGCCAGCAGTTTAAAGTTTTGGCCCCAGCATTTT. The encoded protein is CASSLKFWPQHF. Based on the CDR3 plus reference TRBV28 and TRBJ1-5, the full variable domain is DVKVTQSSRYLVKRTGEKVFLECVQDMDHENMFWYRQDPGLGLRLIYFSYDVKMKEKGDIPEGYSVSREKKERFSLILESASTNQTSMYLCASSLKFWPQHFGDGTRLSIL.